This T cell receptor beta chain was captured in a study of CD8+CD57+ T cells in acquired aplastic anemia. According to the study, genomic DNA was the template for TCR beta VDJ and CDR3 profiling. MiXCR, applied by TCRdb to the reads, yields one record per CDR3 protein. The sample has about 210,000 distinct CDR3 sequences; 30% to 35% are singletons. The sample consisted of sorted CD4+, CD8+, or CD8+CD57+ T cells (not recorded which) from PBMCs. This TCR was sampled from a human donor in good health, serving as a control.

As DNA, the CDR3 is TGTGCCACCAGCAGAGATCTGGGCTACGAGCAGTACTTC. Translating gives CATSRDLGYEQYF. The V gene is TRBV15, the J gene TRBJ2-5; D gene ambiguous. The J call may be mistaken, given a closer DNA end match to TRBJ2-7. The V gene's germline CDR1 is LNHNV and CDR2 YYDKDF (reference sequence). This CDR3 has 13 residues.